This T cell receptor beta chain was profiled in a study of post-analysis software for immune sequencing data. Points from the study as a whole: Relative to controls, patients had several TRBV segments at higher frequency, with TRBV5-6, TRBV5-1 and TRBV20-1 among these.

V was clipped by 7 bases and J by 2 bases, with 15 bases between them. The CDR3 runs to 14 residues. CDR1 is SQVTM, CDR2 ANQGSEA, per germline. Prepared libraries of TCR beta cDNA carried unique molecular identifiers. TCRdb used MiXCR to reprocess the PCR reads, holding one entry per CDR3 protein. The table includes around 770,000 distinct CDR3 sequences, around 45% detected once. This clonotype was detected a few times. Its specificity is not known. J is TRBJ2-1 and V is TRBV29-1; D tentatively reads TRBD1 or TRBD2 (5 bases each). The origin of this receptor is a girl aged 10 to 17 with multiple sclerosis. The sample comprised blood. DNA of the CDR3: TGCAGCGGGGGTTGGGGGTCCCCCTACAATGAGCAGTTCTTC. Encoded protein: CSGGWGSPYNEQFF.